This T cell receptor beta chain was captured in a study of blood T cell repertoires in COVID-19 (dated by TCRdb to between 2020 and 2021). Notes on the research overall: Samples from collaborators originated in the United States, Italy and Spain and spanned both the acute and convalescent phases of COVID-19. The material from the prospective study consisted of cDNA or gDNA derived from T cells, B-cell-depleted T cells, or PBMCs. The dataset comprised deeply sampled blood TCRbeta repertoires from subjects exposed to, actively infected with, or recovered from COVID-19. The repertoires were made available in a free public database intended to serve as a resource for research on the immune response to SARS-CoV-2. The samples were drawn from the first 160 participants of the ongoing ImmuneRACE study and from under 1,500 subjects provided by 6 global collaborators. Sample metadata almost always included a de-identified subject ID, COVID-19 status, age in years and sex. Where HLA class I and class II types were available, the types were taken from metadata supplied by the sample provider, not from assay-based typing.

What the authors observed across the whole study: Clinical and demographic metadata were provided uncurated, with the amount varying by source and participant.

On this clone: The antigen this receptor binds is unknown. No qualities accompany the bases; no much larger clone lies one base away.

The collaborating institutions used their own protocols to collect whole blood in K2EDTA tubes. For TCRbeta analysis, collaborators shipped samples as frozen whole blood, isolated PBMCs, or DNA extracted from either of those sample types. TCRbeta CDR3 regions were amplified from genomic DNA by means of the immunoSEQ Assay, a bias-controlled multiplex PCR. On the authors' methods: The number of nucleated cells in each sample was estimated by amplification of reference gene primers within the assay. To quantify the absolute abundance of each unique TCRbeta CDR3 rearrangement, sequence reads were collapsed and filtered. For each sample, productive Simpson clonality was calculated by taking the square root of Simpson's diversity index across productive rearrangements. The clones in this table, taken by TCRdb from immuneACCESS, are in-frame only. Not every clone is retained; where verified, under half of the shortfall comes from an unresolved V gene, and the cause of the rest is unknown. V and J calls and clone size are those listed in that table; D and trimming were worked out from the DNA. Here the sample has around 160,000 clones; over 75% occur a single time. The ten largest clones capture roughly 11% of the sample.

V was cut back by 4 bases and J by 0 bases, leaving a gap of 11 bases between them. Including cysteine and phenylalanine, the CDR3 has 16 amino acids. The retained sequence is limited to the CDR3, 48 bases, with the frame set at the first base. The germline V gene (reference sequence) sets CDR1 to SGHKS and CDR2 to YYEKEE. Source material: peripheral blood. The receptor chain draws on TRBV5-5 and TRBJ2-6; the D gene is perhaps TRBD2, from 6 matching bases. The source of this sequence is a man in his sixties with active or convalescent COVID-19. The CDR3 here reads CASSRDSSSGANVLTF. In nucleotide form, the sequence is TGTGCCAGCAGCCGGGACTCGAGCTCTGGGGCCAACGTCCTGACTTTC.